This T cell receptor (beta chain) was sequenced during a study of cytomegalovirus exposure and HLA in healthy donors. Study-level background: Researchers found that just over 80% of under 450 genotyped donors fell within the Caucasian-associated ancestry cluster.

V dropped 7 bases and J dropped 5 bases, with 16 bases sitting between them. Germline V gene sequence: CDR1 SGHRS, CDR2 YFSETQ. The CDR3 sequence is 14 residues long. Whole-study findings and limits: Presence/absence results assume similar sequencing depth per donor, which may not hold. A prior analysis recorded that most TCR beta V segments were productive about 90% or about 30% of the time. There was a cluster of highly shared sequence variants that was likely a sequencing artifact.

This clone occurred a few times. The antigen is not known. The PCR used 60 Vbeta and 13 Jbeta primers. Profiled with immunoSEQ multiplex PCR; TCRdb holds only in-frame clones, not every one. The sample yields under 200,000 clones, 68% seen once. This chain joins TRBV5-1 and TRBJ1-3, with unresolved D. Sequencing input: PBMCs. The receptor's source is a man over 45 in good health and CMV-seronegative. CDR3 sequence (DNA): TGCGCCAGCGGAGCCGAGGGCGGCAGAAACACCATATATTTT. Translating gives CASGAEGGRNTIYF.